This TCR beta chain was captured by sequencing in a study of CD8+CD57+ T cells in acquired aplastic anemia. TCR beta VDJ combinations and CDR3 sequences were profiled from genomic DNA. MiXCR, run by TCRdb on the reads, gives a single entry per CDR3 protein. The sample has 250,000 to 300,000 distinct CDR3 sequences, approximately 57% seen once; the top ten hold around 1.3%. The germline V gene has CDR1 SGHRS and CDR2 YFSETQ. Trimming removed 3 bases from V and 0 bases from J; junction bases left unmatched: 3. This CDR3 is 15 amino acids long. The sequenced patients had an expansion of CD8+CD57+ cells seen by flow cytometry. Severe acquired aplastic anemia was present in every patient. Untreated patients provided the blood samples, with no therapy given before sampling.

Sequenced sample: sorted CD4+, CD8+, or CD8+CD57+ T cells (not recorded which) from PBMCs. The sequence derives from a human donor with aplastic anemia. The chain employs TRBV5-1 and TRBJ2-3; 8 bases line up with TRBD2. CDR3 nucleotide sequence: TGCGCCAGCAGCTCAAGGACTAGCAGCACAGATACGCAGTATTTT. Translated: CASSSRTSSTDTQYF.